This T cell receptor beta chain came from a study of regulatory T cells in long-lasting Graves disease. The time point is: persistent/refractory GD, antithyroid drugs over 5 years with positive TRAb. Extracted RNA from PBMCs served as the source of the TCR library. TCR beta libraries were built with iRepertoire HTBI primers and Arm-PCR of CDR3 regions. TCRdb passed the multiplex PCR reads through MiXCR, listing each CDR3 protein once. The table shows some 370,000 distinct CDR3 sequences, with 23% occurring only once. The germline V gene has CDR1 SEHNR and CDR2 FQNEAQ (reference sequence). The junction had 7 bases not matched to a gene; V was cut back by 5 bases and J by 3 bases. The CDR3 loop spans 16 amino acids.

The chain is built from TRBV7-9 and TRBJ2-4, with 10 bases matching TRBD1. The clonotype was recovered from a woman in her thirties or forties with Graves disease. Sequenced here: peripheral blood mononuclear cells (PBMCs), sampled when the disease was refractory, from a patient treated with antithyroid drugs. The DNA for the CDR3 is TGTGCCAGCAGCGACAGGACAGGGGGGAGCAAAAACATTCAGTACTTC. This codes for CASSDRTGGSKNIQYF.